This T cell receptor (beta chain) derives from a study of OX40 agonist ivuxolimab in advanced cancers. Study-level information: A diagnosis of hepatocellular carcinoma, melanoma, renal cell or head and neck cancer was present in dose-escalation patients.

About this clone: Its target is not known.

Looked up from germline, CDR1 is LNHDA and CDR2 is SQIVND (reference sequence). The junction had 13 bases not matched to a gene; V was cut back by 3 bases and J by 0 bases. The CDR3 runs 18 residues. Assay: immunoSEQ multiplex PCR; the TCRdb copy retains only in-frame clones and omits some. Found here are under 85,000 clones, 94% of them singletons; the top ten hold approximately 11%. Study-level points and caveats: More expanded clones were found, on average, in CD8+ than in CD4+ T cells.

The V call is TRBV19, the J call TRBJ1-1, with 7 bases identical to TRBD1. The origin of this receptor is an adult with an advanced solid tumor such as melanoma, head and neck, liver or kidney cancer. Sequenced here: CD4+ or CD8+ T cells sorted from blood, sampled in a trial of the OX40 agonist ivuxolimab. In DNA, the CDR3 is TGTGCCAGTAGTATCAGAGCGGGACAGCTAAGTATGAACACTGAAGCTTTCTTT. Translation: CASSIRAGQLSMNTEAFF.